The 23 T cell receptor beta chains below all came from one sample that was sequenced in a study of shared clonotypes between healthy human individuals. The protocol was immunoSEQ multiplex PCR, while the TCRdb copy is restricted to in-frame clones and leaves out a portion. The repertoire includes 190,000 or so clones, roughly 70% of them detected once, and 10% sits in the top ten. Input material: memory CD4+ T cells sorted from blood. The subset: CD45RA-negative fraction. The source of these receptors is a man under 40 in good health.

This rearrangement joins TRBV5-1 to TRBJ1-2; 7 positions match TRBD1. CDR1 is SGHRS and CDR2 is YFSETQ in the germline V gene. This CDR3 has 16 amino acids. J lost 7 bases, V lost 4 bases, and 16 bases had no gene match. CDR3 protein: CASSETPMEGAIGYTF. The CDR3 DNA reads TGCGCCAGCAGCGAGACACCGATGGAGGGGGCAATTGGCTACACCTTC.

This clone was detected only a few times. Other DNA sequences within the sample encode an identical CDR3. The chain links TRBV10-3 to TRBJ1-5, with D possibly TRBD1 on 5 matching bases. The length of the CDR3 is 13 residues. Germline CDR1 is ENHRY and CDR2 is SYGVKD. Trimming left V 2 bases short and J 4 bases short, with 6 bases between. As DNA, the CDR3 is TGTGCCATCAGTGAGGCAGGGAATCAGCCCCAGCATTTT. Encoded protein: CAISEAGNQPQHF.

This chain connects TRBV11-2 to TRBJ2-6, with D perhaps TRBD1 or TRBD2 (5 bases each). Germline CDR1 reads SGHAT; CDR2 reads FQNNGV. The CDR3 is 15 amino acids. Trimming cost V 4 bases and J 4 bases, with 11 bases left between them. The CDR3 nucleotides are TGTGCCAGCAGCTCAGGGACCGGCGGGGCCAACGTCCTGACTTTC. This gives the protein CASSSGTGGANVLTF.

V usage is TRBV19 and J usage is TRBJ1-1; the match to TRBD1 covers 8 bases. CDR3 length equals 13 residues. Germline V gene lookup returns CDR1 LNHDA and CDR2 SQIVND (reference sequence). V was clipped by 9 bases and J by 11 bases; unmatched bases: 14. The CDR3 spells CASTTDRVGAAFF. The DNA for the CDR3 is TGTGCCAGCACCACGGACAGGGTAGGGGCGGCTTTCTTT.

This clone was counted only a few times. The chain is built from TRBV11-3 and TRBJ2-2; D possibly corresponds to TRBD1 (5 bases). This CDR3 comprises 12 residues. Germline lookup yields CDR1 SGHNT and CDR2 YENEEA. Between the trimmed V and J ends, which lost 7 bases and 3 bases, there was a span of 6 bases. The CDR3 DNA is TGTGCCAGCAAAGGGGACACCGGGGAGCTGTTTTTT. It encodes CASKGDTGELFF.

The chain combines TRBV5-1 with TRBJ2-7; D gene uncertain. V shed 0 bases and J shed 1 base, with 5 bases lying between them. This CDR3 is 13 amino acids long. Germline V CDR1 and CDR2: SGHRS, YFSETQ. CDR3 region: CASSLAQSYEQYF. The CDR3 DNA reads TGCGCCAGCAGCTTGGCTCAATCCTACGAGCAGTACTTC.

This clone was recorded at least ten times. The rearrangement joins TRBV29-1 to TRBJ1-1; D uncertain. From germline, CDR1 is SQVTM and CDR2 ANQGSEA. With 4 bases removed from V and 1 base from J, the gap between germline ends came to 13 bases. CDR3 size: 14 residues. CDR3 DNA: TGCAGCGTTGTCGGGAAGGCCGGGAACACTGAAGCTTTCTTT. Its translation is CSVVGKAGNTEAFF.

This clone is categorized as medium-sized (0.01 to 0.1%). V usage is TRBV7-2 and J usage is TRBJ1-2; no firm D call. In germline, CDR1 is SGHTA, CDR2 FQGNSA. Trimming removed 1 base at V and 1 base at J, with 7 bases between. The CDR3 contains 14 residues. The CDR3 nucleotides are TGTGCCAGCAGCTTAGGGCAAAATAACTATGGCTACACCTTC. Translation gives CASSLGQNNYGYTF.

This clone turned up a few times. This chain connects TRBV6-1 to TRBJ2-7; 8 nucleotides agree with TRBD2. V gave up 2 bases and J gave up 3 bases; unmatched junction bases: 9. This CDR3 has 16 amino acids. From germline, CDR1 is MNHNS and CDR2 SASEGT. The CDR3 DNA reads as TGTGCCAGCAGTGAATTCGGGAGGGCCTCGGGCTACGAGCAGTACTTC. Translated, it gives CASSEFGRASGYEQYF.

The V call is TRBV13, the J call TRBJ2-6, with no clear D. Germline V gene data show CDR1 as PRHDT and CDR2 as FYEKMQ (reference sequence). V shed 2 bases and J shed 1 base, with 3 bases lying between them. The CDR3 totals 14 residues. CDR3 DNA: TGTGCCAGCAGCTTACGTTCTGGGGCCAACGTCCTGACTTTC. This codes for CASSLRSGANVLTF.

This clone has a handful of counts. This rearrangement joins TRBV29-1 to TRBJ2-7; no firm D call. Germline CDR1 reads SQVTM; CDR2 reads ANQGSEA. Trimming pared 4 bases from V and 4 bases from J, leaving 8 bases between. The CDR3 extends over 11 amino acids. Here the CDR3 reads CSVAILYEQYF. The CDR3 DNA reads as TGCAGCGTTGCCATCCTGTACGAGCAGTACTTC.

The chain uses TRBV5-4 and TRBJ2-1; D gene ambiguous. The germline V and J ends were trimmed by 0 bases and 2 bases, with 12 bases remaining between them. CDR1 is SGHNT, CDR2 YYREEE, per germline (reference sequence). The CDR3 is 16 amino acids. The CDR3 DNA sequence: TGTGCCAGCAGCTTGGGTGGGCTTAGCCCCTACAATGAGCAGTTCTTC. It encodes CASSLGGLSPYNEQFF.

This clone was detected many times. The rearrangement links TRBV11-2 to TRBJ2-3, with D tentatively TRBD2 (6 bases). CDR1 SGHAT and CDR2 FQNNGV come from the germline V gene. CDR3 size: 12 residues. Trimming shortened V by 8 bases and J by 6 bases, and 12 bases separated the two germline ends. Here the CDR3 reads CASALGRDTQYF. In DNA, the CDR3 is TGTGCCAGCGCCTTGGGGAGGGATACGCAGTATTTT.

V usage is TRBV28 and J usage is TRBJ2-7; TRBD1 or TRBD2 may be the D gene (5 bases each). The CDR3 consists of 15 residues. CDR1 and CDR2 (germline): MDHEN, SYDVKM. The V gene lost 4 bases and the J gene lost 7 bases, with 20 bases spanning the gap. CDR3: CASSSTGTLRKEQYF. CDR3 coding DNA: TGTGCCAGCAGTTCGACCGGGACCCTCAGGAAGGAGCAGTACTTC.

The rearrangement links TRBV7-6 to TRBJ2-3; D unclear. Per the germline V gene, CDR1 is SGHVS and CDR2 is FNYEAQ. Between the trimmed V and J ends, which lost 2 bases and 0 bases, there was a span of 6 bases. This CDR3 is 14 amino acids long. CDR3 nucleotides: TGTGCCAGCAGCTTATTGTCTAGCACAGATACGCAGTATTTT. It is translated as CASSLLSSTDTQYF.

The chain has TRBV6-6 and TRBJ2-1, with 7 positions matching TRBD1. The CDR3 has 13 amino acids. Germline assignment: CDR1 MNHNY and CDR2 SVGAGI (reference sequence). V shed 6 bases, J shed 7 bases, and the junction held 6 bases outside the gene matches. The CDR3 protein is CASRRQGSNEQFF. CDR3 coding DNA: TGTGCCAGCAGGCGACAGGGTAGTAATGAGCAGTTCTTC.

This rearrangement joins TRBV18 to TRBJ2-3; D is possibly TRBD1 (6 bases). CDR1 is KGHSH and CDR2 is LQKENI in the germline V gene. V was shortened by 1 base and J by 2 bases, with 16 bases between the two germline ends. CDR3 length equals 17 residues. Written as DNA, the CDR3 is TGTGCCAGCTCACCACTGATGGGGGACACGGACACAGATACGCAGTATTTT. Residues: CASSPLMGDTDTDTQYF. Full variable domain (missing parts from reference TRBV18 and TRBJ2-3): NAGVMQNPRHLVRRRGQEARLRCSPMKGHSHVYWYRQLPEEGLKFMVYLQKENIIDESGMPKERFSAEFPKEGPSILRIQQVVRGDSAAYFCASSPLMGDTDTDTQYFGPGTRLTVL.

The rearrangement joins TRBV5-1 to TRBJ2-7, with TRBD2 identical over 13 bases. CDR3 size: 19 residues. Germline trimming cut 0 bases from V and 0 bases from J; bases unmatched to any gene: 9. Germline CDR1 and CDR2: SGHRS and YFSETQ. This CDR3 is CASSLGARLAGGNSYEQYF. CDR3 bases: TGCGCCAGCAGCTTGGGCGCAAGACTAGCGGGAGGTAACTCCTACGAGCAGTACTTC. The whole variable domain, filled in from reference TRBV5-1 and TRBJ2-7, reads KAGVTQTPRYLIKTRGQQVTLSCSPISGHRSVSWYQQTPGQGLQFLFEYFSETQRNKGNFPGRFSGRQFSNSRSEMNVSTLELGDSALYLCASSLGARLAGGNSYEQYFGPGTRLTVT.

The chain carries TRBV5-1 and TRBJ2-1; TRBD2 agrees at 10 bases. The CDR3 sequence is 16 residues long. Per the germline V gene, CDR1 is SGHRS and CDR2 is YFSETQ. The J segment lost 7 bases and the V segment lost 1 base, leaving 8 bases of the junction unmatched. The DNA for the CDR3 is TGCGCCAGCAGCTTGACTAGCGGGACATTTGGAAATGAGCAGTTCTTC. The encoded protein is CASSLTSGTFGNEQFF. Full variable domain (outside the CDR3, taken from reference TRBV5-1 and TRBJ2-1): KAGVTQTPRYLIKTRGQQVTLSCSPISGHRSVSWYQQTPGQGLQFLFEYFSETQRNKGNFPGRFSGRQFSNSRSEMNVSTLELGDSALYLCASSLTSGTFGNEQFFGPGTRLTVL.

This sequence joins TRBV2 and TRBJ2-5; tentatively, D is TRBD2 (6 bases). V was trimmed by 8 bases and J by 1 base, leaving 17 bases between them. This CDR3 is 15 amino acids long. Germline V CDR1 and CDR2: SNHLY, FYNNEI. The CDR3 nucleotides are TGTGCCAGCTGGGGGGACGTGTTGCGCCAAGAGACCCAGTACTTC. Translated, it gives CASWGDVLRQETQYF.

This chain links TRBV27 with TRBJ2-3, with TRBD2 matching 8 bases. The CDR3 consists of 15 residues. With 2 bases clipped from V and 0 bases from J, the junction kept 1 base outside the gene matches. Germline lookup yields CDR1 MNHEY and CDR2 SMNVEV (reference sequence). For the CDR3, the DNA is TGTGCCAGCAGTTTAAGACTAGCGAGCACAGATACGCAGTATTTT. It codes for CASSLRLASTDTQYF.

The DNA for the CDR3 is TGTGCCTGGATGGGTAGCCTAGCGGGAGGCGCGGGGACCCAGTACTTC. Translated: CAWMGSLAGGAGTQYF. The chain couples TRBV30 to TRBJ2-5; 11 positions agree with TRBD2. The CDR3 consists of 16 residues. The germline V gene encodes CDR1 GTSNPN and CDR2 SVGIG (reference sequence). J was trimmed by 7 bases and V by 4 bases; bases with no gene match: 14.

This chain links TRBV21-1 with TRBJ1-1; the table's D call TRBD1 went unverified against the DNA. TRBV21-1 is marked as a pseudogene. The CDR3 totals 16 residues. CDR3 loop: CASSKARQEPNTEAFF. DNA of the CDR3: TGTGCCAGCAGCAAAGCCAGACAGGAACCGAACACTGAAGCTTTCTTT.